The clone carrying this T cell receptor beta chain was seen only a few times. The data stem from a study of T cells in Graves' hyperthyroidism and ophthalmopathy. TCR beta CDR3 region amplification was performed from RNA transcripts. The primer set for the first-round RT-PCR of the TCR CDR3 was HTBI. Using its own MiXCR run on the multiplex PCR reads, TCRdb lists one record per CDR3 protein. The sample yields about 640,000 distinct CDR3 sequences, around 21% seen once. J was trimmed by 3 bases and V by 6 bases; bases with no gene match: 8. The CDR3 loop spans 15 amino acids. PBMCs were collected from a roughly 9.7 ml volume of fresh peripheral blood.

The receptor comes from a man aged 30-40 years with Graves' ophthalmopathy. The genes are TRBV12-3 or TRBV12-4 and TRBJ2-3; 8 positions match TRBD2. Material: blood. CDR3 bases: TGTGCCAGCAGCCCGGGGGGGCTGCGGACAGATACGCAGTATTTT. Protein product: CASSPGGLRTDTQYF.